Sequencing of this TCR beta chain was carried out in a study of blood T cell repertoires in COVID-19. For this clone: The same CDR3 can be traced to other DNA sequences in this sample.

After removal of 4 bases from V and 8 bases from J, the junction contained 6 bases not matched to a gene. Germline CDR1 SGHNT, CDR2 YYREEE (reference sequence). The CDR3 contains 13 residues. The protocol was immunoSEQ multiplex PCR, while the TCRdb copy is restricted to in-frame clones and leaves out a portion. The data hold over 200,000 clones, with approximately 88% observed a single time. Sequenced: PBMCs or T cells enriched from blood (not recorded which). The chain links TRBV5-4 to TRBJ1-2, with 9 bases that match TRBD1. This clonotype was sampled from a man between 18 and 35 years old with acute COVID-19. For the CDR3, the DNA is TGTGCCAGCAGCCCCGGGACAGGGAGGGGCTACACCTTC. It yields the protein CASSPGTGRGYTF.